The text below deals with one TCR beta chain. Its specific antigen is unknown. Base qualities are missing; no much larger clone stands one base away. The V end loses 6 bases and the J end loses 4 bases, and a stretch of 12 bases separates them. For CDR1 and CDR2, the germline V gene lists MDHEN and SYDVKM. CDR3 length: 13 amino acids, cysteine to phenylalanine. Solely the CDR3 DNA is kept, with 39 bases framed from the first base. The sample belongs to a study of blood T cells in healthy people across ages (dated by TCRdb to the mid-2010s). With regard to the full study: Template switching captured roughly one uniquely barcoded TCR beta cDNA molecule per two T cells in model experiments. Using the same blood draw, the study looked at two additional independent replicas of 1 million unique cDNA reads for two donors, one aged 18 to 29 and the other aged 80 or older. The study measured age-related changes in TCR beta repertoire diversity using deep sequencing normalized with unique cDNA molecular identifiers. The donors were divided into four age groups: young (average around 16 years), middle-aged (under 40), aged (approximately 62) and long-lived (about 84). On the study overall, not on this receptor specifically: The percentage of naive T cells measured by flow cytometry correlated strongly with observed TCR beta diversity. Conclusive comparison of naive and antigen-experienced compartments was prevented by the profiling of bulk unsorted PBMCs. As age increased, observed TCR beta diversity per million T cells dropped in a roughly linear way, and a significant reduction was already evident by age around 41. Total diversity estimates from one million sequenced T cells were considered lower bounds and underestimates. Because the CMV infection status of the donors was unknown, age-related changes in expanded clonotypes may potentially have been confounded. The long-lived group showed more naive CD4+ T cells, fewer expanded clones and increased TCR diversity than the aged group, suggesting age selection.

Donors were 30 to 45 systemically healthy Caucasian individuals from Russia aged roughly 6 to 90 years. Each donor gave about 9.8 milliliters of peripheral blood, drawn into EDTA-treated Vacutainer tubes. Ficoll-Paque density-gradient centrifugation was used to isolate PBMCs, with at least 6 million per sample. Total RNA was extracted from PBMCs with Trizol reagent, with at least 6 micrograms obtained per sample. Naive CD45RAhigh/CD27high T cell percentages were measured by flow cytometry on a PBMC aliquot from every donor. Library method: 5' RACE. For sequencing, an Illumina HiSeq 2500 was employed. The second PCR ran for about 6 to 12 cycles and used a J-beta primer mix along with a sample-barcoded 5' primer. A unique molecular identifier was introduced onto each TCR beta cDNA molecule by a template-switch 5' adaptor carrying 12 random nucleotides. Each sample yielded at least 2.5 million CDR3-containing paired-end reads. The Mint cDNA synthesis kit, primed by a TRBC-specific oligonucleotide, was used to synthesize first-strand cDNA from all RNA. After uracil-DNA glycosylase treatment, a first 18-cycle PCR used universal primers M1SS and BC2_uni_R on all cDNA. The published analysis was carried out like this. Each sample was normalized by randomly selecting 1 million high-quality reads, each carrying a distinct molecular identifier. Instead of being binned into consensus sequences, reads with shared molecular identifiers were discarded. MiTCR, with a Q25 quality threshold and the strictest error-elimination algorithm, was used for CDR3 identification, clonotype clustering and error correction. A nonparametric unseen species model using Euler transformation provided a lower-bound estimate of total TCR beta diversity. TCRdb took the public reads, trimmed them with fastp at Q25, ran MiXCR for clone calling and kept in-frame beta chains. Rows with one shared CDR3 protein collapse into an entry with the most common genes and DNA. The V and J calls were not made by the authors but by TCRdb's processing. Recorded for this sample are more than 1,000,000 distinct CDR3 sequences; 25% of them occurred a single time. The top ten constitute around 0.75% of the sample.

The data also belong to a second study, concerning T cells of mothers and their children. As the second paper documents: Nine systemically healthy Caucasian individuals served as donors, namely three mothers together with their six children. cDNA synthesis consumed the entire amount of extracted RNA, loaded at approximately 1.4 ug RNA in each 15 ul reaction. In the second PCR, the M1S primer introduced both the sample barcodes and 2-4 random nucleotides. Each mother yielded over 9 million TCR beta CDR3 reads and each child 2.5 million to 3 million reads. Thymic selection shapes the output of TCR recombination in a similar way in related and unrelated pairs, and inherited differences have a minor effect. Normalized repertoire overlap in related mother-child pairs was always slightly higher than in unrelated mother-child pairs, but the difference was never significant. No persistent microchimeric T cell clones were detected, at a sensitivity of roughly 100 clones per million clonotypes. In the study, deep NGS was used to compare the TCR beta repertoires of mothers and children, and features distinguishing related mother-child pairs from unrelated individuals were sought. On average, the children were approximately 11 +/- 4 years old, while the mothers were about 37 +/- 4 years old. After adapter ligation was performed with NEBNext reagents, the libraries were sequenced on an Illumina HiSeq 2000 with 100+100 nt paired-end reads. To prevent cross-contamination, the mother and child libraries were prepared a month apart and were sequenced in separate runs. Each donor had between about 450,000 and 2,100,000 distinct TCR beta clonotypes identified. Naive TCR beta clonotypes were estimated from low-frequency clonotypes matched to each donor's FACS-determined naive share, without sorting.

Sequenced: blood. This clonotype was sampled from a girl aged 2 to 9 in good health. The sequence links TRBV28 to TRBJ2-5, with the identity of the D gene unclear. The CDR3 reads CASRLNLPETQYF. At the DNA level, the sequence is TGTGCCAGCAGACTGAACCTTCCAGAGACCCAGTACTTC.